A single sample is the source of the 10 T cell receptor beta chains below, sequenced in a study of identical twins. TCRdb passed the 5' RACE reads through MiXCR, listing each CDR3 protein once. The profile shows under 300,000 distinct CDR3 sequences, roughly an eighth of them singletons. This sample also appeared in a second study, on yellow fever vaccine responses in identical twins.

The specimen was memory (CD45RO+) T cells sorted from blood. These receptors were taken from a woman aged 18 to 35 in good health.

The sample holds many counts of this clonotype. V usage is TRBV7-9 and J usage is TRBJ2-3, with 8 bases identical to TRBD1. Looked up from germline, CDR1 is SEHNR and CDR2 is FQNEAQ (reference sequence). Losses at the gene ends were 2 bases for V and 6 bases for J; bases not matched to a gene: 7. The CDR3 has 15 residues. This CDR3 is CASSLRQGARDTQYF. The CDR3 DNA reads TGTGCCAGCAGCTTACGGCAGGGGGCCAGGGATACGCAGTATTTT.

This clonotype was seen ten or more times. V is TRBV6-2 or TRBV6-3 and J is TRBJ2-2, with a weak D call TRBD2 (6 bases). Germline V CDR1 and CDR2: MNHEY, SVGEGT. This CDR3 has 17 amino acids. Deletions cut 2 bases from V and 1 base from J, with 14 bases between. The CDR3 is CASSYLKRALNTGELFF. The CDR3, as DNA: TGTGCCAGCAGTTACCTAAAGCGGGCTTTGAACACCGGGGAGCTGTTTTTT.

This clonotype showed up many times. V is TRBV24-1 and J is TRBJ2-2; D not certain. Germline-derived CDR1 and CDR2 are KGHDR and SFDVKD. There are 15 residues in the CDR3. Deletions cut 3 bases from V and 9 bases from J, with 16 bases between. The CDR3 DNA sequence: TGTGCCACCAGTGATCCACGACCGGGTGATAGGGAGCTGTTTTTT. Translated: CATSDPRPGDRELFF.

The chain has TRBV2 and TRBJ2-7; possibly TRBD2 for D (6 bases). The germline V and J ends were trimmed by 3 bases and 3 bases, with 15 bases remaining between them. This CDR3 has 15 amino acids. Per germline, CDR1 SNHLY and CDR2 FYNNEI. The CDR3, as DNA: TGTGCCAGCAGTGAGTCCGCTAGCGCCTTCTACGAGCAGTACTTC. Residues: CASSESASAFYEQYF.

This clonotype has a handful of counts. The chain couples TRBV20-1 to TRBJ2-2; D unclear. Trimming cost V 5 bases and J 0 bases, with 16 bases left between them. This CDR3 has 16 amino acids. Germline values: CDR1 DFQATT, CDR2 SNEGSKA (reference sequence). The CDR3 is CSAPSESGTNTGELFF. CDR3 in DNA: TGCAGTGCTCCGTCGGAGTCCGGTACGAACACCGGGGAGCTGTTTTTT.

This clonotype showed up just a few times. The chain combines TRBV24-1 with TRBJ2-7; D may be TRBD1 (6 bases). Germline V gene lookup returns CDR1 KGHDR and CDR2 SFDVKD. CDR3 length: 13 amino acids. V lost 4 bases and J lost 8, with 14 bases in between. Here the CDR3 DNA reads TGTGCCACCAGTGAGGAGACAGGTACGAAGCAGTACTTC. Its translation is CATSEETGTKQYF.

This clonotype was detected only a few times. The chain combines TRBV5-6 with TRBJ2-3; the D is unclear. Germline V gives CDR1 SGHDT, CDR2 YYEEEE. The CDR3 contains 13 residues. With 4 bases removed from V and 5 bases from J, the gap between germline ends came to 11 bases. CDR3 nucleotide sequence: TGTGCCAGCAGCATTATTGGTGGAGATACGCAGTATTTT. This gives the protein CASSIIGGDTQYF.

This chain links TRBV20-1 with TRBJ2-3; possibly TRBD2 for D (5 bases). CDR3 length equals 13 residues. Germline lookup yields CDR1 DFQATT and CDR2 SNEGSKA (reference sequence). Trimming shortened V by 5 bases and J by 0 bases, and 9 bases separated the two germline ends. DNA for the CDR3: TGCAGTGCTGGGAGATCTAGCACAGATACGCAGTATTTT. Encoded protein: CSAGRSSTDTQYF.

This clonotype was counted only a few times. The rearrangement links TRBV6-1 to TRBJ1-1; the D is unclear. Germline CDR1 is MNHNS and CDR2 is SASEGT. Trimming took 7 bases from V and 0 from J, leaving 21 bases between them. The CDR3 is 17 amino acids. CDR3 protein: CASTRRAHPRLNTEAFF. The CDR3, as DNA: TGTGCCAGCACCCGTCGCGCGCACCCCAGGCTGAACACTGAAGCTTTCTTT.

This clonotype appeared a few times. This chain connects TRBV2 to TRBJ1-5; 12 bases map to TRBD1. The CDR3 spans 19 residues. The V gene's germline CDR1 is SNHLY and CDR2 FYNNEI. Trimming removed 10 bases from V and 6 bases from J; junction bases left unmatched: 22. This chain's CDR3 is CAISSPGTGGIDLRQPQHF. The CDR3 nucleotides read TGTGCCATCAGCTCCCCCGGGACAGGGGGCATCGATCTTCGTCAGCCCCAGCATTTT.